Listed below are T cell receptor beta chains from one sample, sequenced in a study of blood T cell repertoires in COVID-19. Libraries were prepared by immunoSEQ multiplex PCR; TCRdb keeps only in-frame clonotypes and omits some of them. The data hold under 75,000 clones, with under 85% observed a single time. The sample was peripheral blood. These TCRs come from a woman in her 70s with acute or convalescent COVID-19. Both conserved end residues are part of each CDR3. Fields, in order: J gene, V gene, D gene, clone size, CDR3 protein, CDR3 DNA. D genes are given only for firm matches. Size values are once, few and many counts, or a class for expanded clones, and some rows have none.

TRBJ2-2 | TRBV3-1/TRBV3-2 | - | - | CASSQSGAGELFF | TGTGCCAGCAGCCAATCAGGGGCCGGGGAGCTGTTTTTT
TRBJ1-5 | TRBV19 | - | - | CASSIGQVVQPQHF | TGTGCCAGTAGTATAGGGCAGGTCGTCCAGCCCCAGCATTTT
TRBJ2-5 | TRBV4-1 | TRBD2 | - | CASSLGLALGETQYF | TGCGCCAGCAGCCTAGGACTAGCGTTGGGGGAGACCCAGTACTTC
TRBJ2-5 | TRBV29-1 | - | - | CSVDGRMGAETQYF | TGCAGCGTTGACGGAAGGATGGGGGCAGAGACCCAGTACTTC
TRBJ1-2 | TRBV14 | - | - | CASSQVNGIGYTF | TGTGCCAGCAGCCAAGTAAACGGTATCGGCTACACCTTC
TRBJ1-1 | TRBV4-2 | TRBD1 | - | CASSQDRQGIAEAFF | TGTGCCAGCAGCCAAGATCGACAGGGGATCGCTGAAGCTTTCTTT
TRBJ2-3 | TRBV7-9 | - | - | CASTLGLARTDTQYF | TGTGCCAGCACCCTGGGGCTAGCGCGCACAGATACGCAGTATTTT
TRBJ2-1 | TRBV7-8 | TRBD2 | - | CASSGGLAGRYNEQFF | TGTGCCAGCAGCGGAGGGCTAGCGGGTCGTTACAATGAGCAGTTCTTC
TRBJ2-3 | TRBV7-9 | - | - | CASSPAGMEDTQYF | TGTGCCAGCAGCCCCGCGGGGATGGAGGATACGCAGTATTTT
TRBJ1-4 | TRBV4-2 | - | - | CASSRGGSEGEKLFF | TGTGCCAGCAGCCGGGGGGGGAGCGAGGGTGAAAAACTGTTTTTT
TRBJ2-2 | TRBV29-1 | TRBD2 | - | CSVRLAGDKNTGELFF | TGCAGCGTCAGACTAGCGGGGGACAAGAACACCGGGGAGCTGTTTTTT
TRBJ1-2 | TRBV5-1 | TRBD1 | few | CASSSEAGGKSYTF | TGCGCCAGCAGCTCCGAGGCAGGGGGGAAGAGCTACACCTTC
TRBJ2-3 | TRBV5-1 | TRBD1 | few | CASSLDGTEGITQYF | TGCGCCAGCAGCTTGGATGGGACAGAGGGGATTACGCAGTATTTT
TRBJ2-7 | TRBV7-9 | TRBD1 | - | CASSVDRAFGYEQYF | TGTGCCAGCAGCGTAGACAGGGCCTTCGGTTACGAGCAGTACTTC
TRBJ2-4 | TRBV7-8 | - | - | CASSSRHRVTENIQYF | TGTGCCAGCAGCTCGCGACACCGTGTGACAGAAAACATTCAGTACTTC
TRBJ2-7 | TRBV9 | TRBD1 | - | CASSVGDRGYEQYF | TGTGCCAGCAGCGTGGGGGACAGGGGTTACGAGCAGTACTTC
TRBJ1-3 | TRBV7-9 | TRBD1 | - | CASSNRGGNTIYF | TGTGCCAGCAGCAACAGGGGTGGAAACACCATATATTTT
TRBJ2-5 | TRBV19 | - | - | CASSISGETQYF | TGTGCCAGTAGTATCTCCGGAGAGACCCAGTACTTC
TRBJ2-1 | TRBV30 | - | once | CAWSSVAEQFF | TGTGCCTGGAGTAGTGTGGCTGAGCAGTTCTTC
TRBJ1-4 | TRBV24-1 | - | - | CATSESIGEKLFF | TGTGCCACTTCCGAGAGCATCGGTGAAAAACTGTTTTTT
TRBJ1-1 | TRBV30 | - | - | CASSTWAGSTEAFF | TGTGCCTCCTCAACGTGGGCAGGGTCTACTGAAGCTTTCTTT
TRBJ2-1 | TRBV5-4 | TRBD2 | - | CASSSRTSGDYNEQFF | TGTGCCAGCAGCTCACGGACTAGCGGGGACTACAATGAGCAGTTCTTC
TRBJ1-5 | TRBV2 | - | - | CASSTQYSNQPQHF | TGTGCCAGCAGTACACAATATAGCAATCAGCCCCAGCATTTT
TRBJ1-6 | TRBV18 | - | few | CASSPSGRYNSPLHF | TGTGCCAGCTCACCATCCGGCAGGTATAATTCACCCCTCCACTTT
TRBJ1-1 | TRBV3-1/TRBV3-2 | TRBD1 | - | CASSRRQGSNTEAFF | TGTGCCAGCAGCCGGAGACAGGGGTCGAACACTGAAGCTTTCTTT
TRBJ1-4 | TRBV6-1 | - | - | CASSDRVLGEKLFF | TGTGCCAGCAGTGACCGGGTCTTGGGTGAAAAACTGTTTTTT
TRBJ2-2 | TRBV5-1 | TRBD1 | - | CASSLGTGRTGELFF | TGCGCCAGCAGCTTGGGGACAGGGCGCACCGGGGAGCTGTTTTTT
TRBJ2-3 | TRBV3-1/TRBV3-2 | TRBD2 | - | CASSRRLAQSTDTQYF | TGTGCCAGCAGCCGGCGACTAGCCCAGAGCACAGATACGCAGTATTTT
TRBJ1-2 | TRBV5-5 | TRBD1 | - | CASSLAGRTGDGYTF | TGTGCCAGCAGCTTGGCAGGGCGGACAGGGGACGGCTACACCTTC